A single sample gave rise to the 10 T cell receptor beta chains below, sequenced in a study of control samples from healthy donors and cancer patients. Profiling relied on immunoSEQ multiplex PCR, and the TCRdb table lists in-frame clones only, not all of them. Of 70,000 to 90,000 clones in the sample, roughly 90% were seen once. Input material: PBMCs. All receptors come from a woman in her sixties or seventies with head and neck cancer.

This chain joins TRBV5-8 and TRBJ2-5; D perhaps matches TRBD1 (6 bases). Between the trimmed V and J ends, which lost 5 bases and 2 bases, there was a span of 10 bases. Germline V gene sequence: CDR1 SGHTS, CDR2 YDEGEE. CDR3 length: 13 residues. Written as DNA, the CDR3 is TGTGCCAGCAGACAGAGGGGGCAAGAGACCCAGTACTTC. Amino acid sequence: CASRQRGQETQYF.

V is TRBV20-1 and J is TRBJ2-5; 7 nucleotides agree with TRBD1. Unmatched junction bases numbered 10, after V lost 5 bases and J lost 1 base. There are 15 residues in the CDR3. Germline CDR1 DFQATT, CDR2 SNEGSKA (reference sequence). CDR3 protein: CSARDRVFPQETQYF. The CDR3 DNA sequence: TGCAGTGCTCGTGACAGGGTCTTTCCCCAAGAGACCCAGTACTTC.

The chain recombines TRBV28 with TRBJ2-1, with TRBD1 as a possible D gene (5 bases). V was cut by 1 base and J by 8 bases, with 24 bases left in between. Germline V gene sequence: CDR1 MDHEN, CDR2 SYDVKM. The CDR3 has 18 residues. The CDR3 sequence: CASSLSILFGQLSHEQFF. CDR3 bases: TGTGCCAGCAGTTTATCCATTCTTTTTGGACAACTCAGTCATGAGCAGTTCTTC.

The chain is built from TRBV19 and TRBJ1-5, with D uncertain. V lost 3 bases and J lost 1, with 10 bases in between. Germline CDR1 LNHDA, CDR2 SQIVND (reference sequence). The length of the CDR3 is 15 residues. The CDR3 here is CASSIVFNSNQPQHF. DNA for the CDR3: TGTGCCAGTAGTATTGTATTCAACAGCAATCAGCCCCAGCATTTT.

The J gene is TRBJ2-1, the V gene TRBV4-2; 13 bases map to TRBD2. Trimming cost V 0 bases and J 2 bases; bases outside gene matches: 4. Germline assignment: CDR1 LGHNA and CDR2 YNFKEQ. CDR3 size: 18 residues. Written as DNA, the CDR3 is TGTGCCAGCAGCCAAGATTCGACTAGCGGGAGGACCTACAATGAGCAGTTCTTC. Translation: CASSQDSTSGRTYNEQFF.

This chain joins TRBV28 and TRBJ2-7; the D gene is possibly TRBD2 (6 bases). The CDR3 is 15 amino acids. Per the germline V gene, CDR1 is MDHEN and CDR2 is SYDVKM. With 4 bases removed from V and 3 bases from J, the gap between germline ends came to 16 bases. CDR3 residues: CASSSPGLGGYEQYF. CDR3 DNA sequence: TGTGCCAGCAGTTCGCCGGGACTGGGGGGCTACGAGCAGTACTTC.

The chain is built from TRBV28 and TRBJ1-2; TRBD1 matches at 10 bases. CDR3 size: 14 residues. V shed 7 bases and J 4 bases; nucleotides not matched to a gene: 6. From germline, CDR1 is MDHEN and CDR2 SYDVKM. For the CDR3, the DNA is TGTGCCAGCAAGCTACGACAGGGGGCCTATGGCTACACCTTC. It specifies CASKLRQGAYGYTF.

The CDR3 DNA is TGTGCCAGCAGCTTAAAAGGGACAGGGAGGGAAAAACTGTTTTTT. Translation: CASSLKGTGREKLFF. The chain combines TRBV7-3 with TRBJ1-4; 9 bases fit TRBD1. Germline-derived CDR1 and CDR2 are SGHTA and FQGTGA. CDR3 size: 15 residues. The ends lost 1 base at V and 8 bases at J; junction bases unmatched: 5.

The V call is TRBV10-1, the J call TRBJ2-6; D may be TRBD1 or TRBD2 (5 bases each). Trimming took 9 bases from V and 3 from J, leaving 18 bases between them. The V gene's germline CDR1 is WNHNN and CDR2 SYGVQD (reference sequence). The CDR3 spans 16 residues. The CDR3 DNA is TGCGCCAGTGATGGGGAGAGAGGGGATGGGGCCAACGTCCTGACTTTC. It translates to CASDGERGDGANVLTF.

J is TRBJ2-3 and V is TRBV10-3; 14 bases are a match to TRBD2. The trim removed 6 bases at V and 4 bases at J, leaving 6 bases unmatched. The CDR3 runs 16 residues. CDR1 ENHRY and CDR2 SYGVKD come from the germline V gene. The CDR3 spells CAIRRLAGGVPDTQYF. The CDR3 DNA sequence: TGTGCCATCAGAAGACTAGCGGGAGGGGTTCCAGATACGCAGTATTTT.